A single sample is the source of the 3 T cell receptor beta chains below, sequenced in a study of T cell responses to AZD1222 COVID-19 vaccine. Here immunoSEQ multiplex PCR was the method, and the copy in TCRdb shows in-frame clones only, minus some. This table has some 92,000 clones, 70% to 90% appearing once. The material sequenced was peripheral blood, taken on day 0 of AZD1222 vaccination. Every receptor here comes from an adult in good health.

The J gene is TRBJ2-1, the V gene TRBV12-3 or TRBV12-4; D is unresolved. This CDR3 has 12 residues. The germline V and J ends were trimmed by 7 bases and 10 bases, with 14 bases remaining between them. CDR3 sequence (DNA): TGTGCCAGCACCCCGCTGTCTGGCGAGCAGTTCTTC. Protein sequence: CASTPLSGEQFF.

This rearrangement joins TRBV5-4 to TRBJ2-1; 9 nucleotides match TRBD1. This CDR3 contains 15 residues. Germline assignment: CDR1 SGHNT and CDR2 YYREEE (reference sequence). Trimming at V came to 4 bases and at J to 7 bases, leaving 9 bases not matched to a gene. CDR3 sequence reads: CASSPPGQGKNEQFF. CDR3 nucleotides: TGTGCCAGCAGCCCGCCGGGACAGGGTAAGAATGAGCAGTTCTTC.

This clone came up once. The gene calls are TRBV28 and TRBJ2-2; no clear D gene. With 5 bases removed from V and 4 bases from J, the gap between germline ends came to 11 bases. The CDR3 runs 14 residues. The V gene's germline CDR1 is MDHEN and CDR2 SYDVKM. This chain's CDR3 is CASSPHHTTGELFF. For the CDR3, the DNA is TGTGCCAGCAGTCCACACCATACCACCGGGGAGCTGTTTTTT.